This is a list of T cell receptor beta chains from one sample in a study of control samples from healthy donors and cancer patients. TCRdb's copy holds only in-frame clones and misses some; the assay was immunoSEQ multiplex PCR. The sample includes 150,000 to 200,000 clones, about 90% seen only once; the top ten take roughly 2%. The sequenced sample consisted of blood. Receptor source: a woman between 40 and 50 years old in good health. Each CDR3 is given with its conserved first and last residue. D genes are given only for firm matches. The size of a clone is reported for some rows only, either as once, few or many, or as a class for expanded clones.

j_call | clone_size | d_call | v_call | cdr3_nt | cdr3_aa
TRBJ1-5 | - | - | TRBV6-5 | TGTGCCAGCAGTTCCCCAGGCCAGCCCCAGCATTTT | CASSSPGQPQHF
TRBJ1-5 | - | - | TRBV6-2/TRBV6-3 | TGTGCCAGCAGTCCCCGGGTTGAGCCCCAGCATTTT | CASSPRVEPQHF
TRBJ1-1 | - | - | TRBV3-1/TRBV3-2 | TGTGCCAGCAGCCAAAGTTTCATCTGGAACACTGAAGCTTTCTTT | CASSQSFIWNTEAFF
TRBJ2-7 | - | TRBD1 | TRBV23-1 | TGCGCCAGCAGCACTCACGCCCCTCCACAGGGGACATTAACCTACGAGCAGTACTTC | CASSTHAPPQGTLTYEQYF
TRBJ1-1 | - | TRBD1 | TRBV7-2 | TGTGCCAGCAGCTTGTACCCTGGGACAGGGTACACTGAAGCTTTCTTT | CASSLYPGTGYTEAFF
TRBJ2-7 | - | - | TRBV3-1/TRBV3-2 | TGTGCCAGCAGCCAAGGGGCGGGTTACGAGCAGTACTTC | CASSQGAGYEQYF
TRBJ1-5 | - | - | TRBV7-8 | TGTGCCAGCAGCTTTACGACCGGCAATCAGCCCCAGCATTTT | CASSFTTGNQPQHF
TRBJ1-2 | - | - | TRBV5-4 | TGTGCCAGCACCGGGGGGGCAGACACCTGGAGCTACACCTTC | CASTGGADTWSYTF
TRBJ2-7 | - | - | TRBV19 | TGTGCCAGTAGTATCTCACGGGCAGGAAACTACGAGCAGTACTTC | CASSISRAGNYEQYF
TRBJ2-1 | - | TRBD1 | TRBV19 | TGTGCCAGTACCCGGGACAGGGAGGGTCGAATGGGTGCTGAGCAGTTCTTC | CASTRDREGRMGAEQFF
TRBJ1-3 | - | - | TRBV4-1 | TGCGCCAGCAGCCTCTTACAGGGACCGCCTGGAAACACCATATATTTT | CASSLLQGPPGNTIYF
TRBJ2-7 | once | TRBD1 | TRBV4-1 | TGCGCCAGCAGCCAAGATCCCGAGACAGGGTTCGCCTACGAGCAGTACTTC | CASSQDPETGFAYEQYF
TRBJ1-2 | - | - | TRBV7-2 | TGTGCCAGCAGCTTAGTAAGTAGGAACAGGGTGGGTAACTATGGCTACACCTTC | CASSLVSRNRVGNYGYTF
TRBJ1-2 | - | - | TRBV12-3/TRBV12-4 | TGTGCCAGCAGTTTAATATCAAACTATGGCTACACCTTC | CASSLISNYGYTF
TRBJ2-3 | - | - | TRBV5-6 | TGTGCCAGCAGCTTTTGGTCAGATACGCAGTATTTT | CASSFWSDTQYF
TRBJ1-2 | - | TRBD1 | TRBV4-1 | TGCGCCAGCAGCCAAGGGTCCCAGGGACAGTGCTACTTC | CASSQGSQGQCYF
TRBJ1-1 | - | - | TRBV9 | TGTGCCAGCAGCGTAGCGGCCAGCTGGAACACTGAAGCTTTCTTT | CASSVAASWNTEAFF
TRBJ2-1 | once | TRBD1 | TRBV6-5 | TGTGCCAGCAGTTACTCTGGGGGACAGAATCAGCAGTTCTTC | CASSYSGGQNQQFF
TRBJ2-6 | - | - | TRBV11-2 | TGTGCCAGCAGCTTGGGCAGGGATGGGTCTGGGGCCAACGTCCTGACTTTC | CASSLGRDGSGANVLTF
TRBJ2-1 | - | - | TRBV19 | TGTGCCAGTAGTATAGGATCTCACAATGAGCAGTTCTTC | CASSIGSHNEQFF
TRBJ1-5 | - | TRBD1 | TRBV19 | TGTGCCAGTAGTATCTTGGTTGGAGGGGGCAATGAGAATCAGCCCCAGCATTTT | CASSILVGGGNENQPQHF
TRBJ1-1 | - | TRBD1 | TRBV5-1 | TGCGCCAGCAGCTTGGCAGGGGGGTACACTGAAGCTTTCTTT | CASSLAGGYTEAFF
TRBJ1-1 | - | - | TRBV4-1 | TGCGCCAGCAGCCAAGAACCGGGTCACAGGGTGCGGATTGAAGCTTTCTTT | CASSQEPGHRVRIEAFF
TRBJ1-2 | - | - | TRBV6-6 | TGTGCCAGCAGTTACGAGGGAAGTGGCGGCTACACCTTC | CASSYEGSGGYTF
TRBJ2-7 | - | TRBD2 | TRBV12-3/TRBV12-4 | TGTGCCAGCAGGGACCCGGGAGGCTACGAGCAGTACTTC | CASRDPGGYEQYF
TRBJ2-3 | - | - | TRBV6-2/TRBV6-3 | TGTGCCAGCAGTTACGGGACTCTTCGGACAGATACGCAGTATTTT | CASSYGTLRTDTQYF
TRBJ2-1 | - | - | TRBV18 | TGTGCCAGCTCACCAAGCCCCGGAGGGGTGGCGCATGAGCAGTTCTTC | CASSPSPGGVAHEQFF
TRBJ1-6 | - | - | TRBV7-2 | TGTGCCATCGCCGTAGGGGCTAGTGGTTCACCCCTCCACTTT | CAIAVGASGSPLHF
TRBJ1-2 | - | TRBD1 | TRBV5-1 | TGCGCCAGCAGCTTGGGGGCAGGGGGAGGAGGCTACACCTTC | CASSLGAGGGGYTF
TRBJ2-7 | - | - | TRBV5-1 | TGCGCCAGCAGCGATTACTACGAGCAGTACTTC | CASSDYYEQYF
TRBJ1-1 | - | - | TRBV6-5 | TGTGCCAGCAGTACCCCTCTAGGGACTGAAGCTTTCTTT | CASSTPLGTEAFF
TRBJ2-3 | - | - | TRBV11-2 | TGTGCCAGCAGCTTAGGTGGGGTCCAGACACAATTTGCAGATACGCAGTATTTT | CASSLGGVQTQFADTQYF
TRBJ1-1 | - | TRBD1 | TRBV19 | TGTGCCAGTAAGCTAGGGGGCGGTGGGACTGAAGCTTTCTTT | CASKLGGGGTEAFF
TRBJ1-4 | - | - | TRBV19 | TGTGCCAGTACGGTGGCCCTGGGGGAAAAACTGTTTTTT | CASTVALGEKLFF
TRBJ1-2 | once | TRBD1 | TRBV14 | TGTGCCAGCAGCCAAGAGAGGACAGGGGTTCATGGCTACACCTTC | CASSQERTGVHGYTF
TRBJ1-5 | - | - | TRBV10-3 | TGTGCAATAATGGACGGCCCTAATCAGCCCCAGCATTTT | CAIMDGPNQPQHF
TRBJ1-1 | - | - | TRBV6-4 | TGTGCCAGCAGTGACCTTTGGGCAGGGGTGAACACTGAAGCTTTCTTT | CASSDLWAGVNTEAFF
TRBJ2-7 | few | TRBD1 | TRBV2 | TGTGCCAGCAGTGGGACAGGGGGGACCTACGAGCAGTACTTC | CASSGTGGTYEQYF
TRBJ2-4 | - | TRBD2 | TRBV19 | TGTGCCAGTAGTGTTTATGCCGGGACTAGCGGGGCCCTAGCCAAAAACATTCAGTACTTC | CASSVYAGTSGALAKNIQYF